This T cell receptor (beta chain) was captured in a study of blood T cell repertoires in COVID-19. About the study: T cells, B-cell-depleted T cells, or PBMCs provided the cDNA or gDNA that served as material.

Authors' processing steps: Cell counts per sample came from amplifying reference gene primers. Sequenced by immunoSEQ multiplex PCR; TCRdb stores in-frame clones only, minus some. From that table come the V and J calls and clone size; the DNA was used to work out D and trimming. The table lists some 150,000 clones, just under 85% of them singletons. This clone appeared a few times. In assigning cohorts, the study relied on participant-reported clinical history. Donors in Cohort 3 who had recovered were those with two negative PCRs, healthcare professional clearance, or resolution of their symptoms. The receptor was isolated from a woman between 35 and 50 years old who had recovered from COVID-19. The sequencing sample was made of PBMCs or T cells enriched from blood (not recorded which).

This CDR3 is CASSLTRGYEQFF. In nucleotides, the CDR3 is TGTGCCAGCAGTTTAACTAGAGGGTATGAGCAGTTCTTC. The genes are TRBV12-3 or TRBV12-4 and TRBJ2-1; tentatively, D is TRBD2 (5 bases). CDR3 length: 13 residues. Trimming left V 2 bases short and J 8 bases short, with 10 bases between.